This TCR beta chain emerged from a study of monozygotic twins with inflammatory bowel disease. CDR1 ENHRY and CDR2 SYGVKD come from the germline V gene. The length of the CDR3 is 13 residues. Researchers put TCRalpha and TCRbeta cDNA through two nested PCRs lasting approximately 16 and 10 cycles. From its re-call of the 5' RACE reads, TCRdb lists each CDR3 protein once, without DNA. Recorded for this sample: more than 350,000 distinct CDR3 sequences. It was from whole blood, with no T cell sorting, that total RNA was isolated. Material for sequencing was blood. This TCR derives from a human donor with ulcerative colitis or Crohn's disease, or a healthy co-twin of an affected twin (not recorded which). This chain connects TRBV10-3 to TRBJ1-2. CDR3 residues: CAISESKVSAYTF.